Following are 3 T cell receptor beta chains from one sample sequenced in a study of blood T cell repertoires in COVID-19. Sequenced by immunoSEQ multiplex PCR; TCRdb stores in-frame clones only, minus some. The sample contains some 57,000 clones, roughly 90% of which appear only once. Specimen: peripheral blood. These receptors originate from a man aged 55-75 years with active COVID-19.

The rearrangement joins TRBV28 to TRBJ1-2; D is ambiguous. V dropped 6 bases and J dropped 0 bases, with 11 bases sitting between them. Germline V gene data show CDR1 as MDHEN and CDR2 as SYDVKM. The CDR3 consists of 14 residues. The CDR3 coding sequence is TGTGCCAGCAGCATCGGCACTACTAACTATGGCTACACCTTC. It codes for CASSIGTTNYGYTF.

The chain recombines TRBV9 with TRBJ2-4, with 7 bases matching TRBD1. The germline V gene has CDR1 SGDLS and CDR2 YYNGEE. V dropped 3 bases and J dropped 3; count of bases not matched to a gene: 6. This CDR3 has 15 residues. The CDR3 is CASSDRQGSKNIQYF. The CDR3 DNA reads TGTGCCAGCAGCGACCGACAGGGAAGCAAAAACATTCAGTACTTC.

The chain employs TRBV5-1 and TRBJ2-3; 7 bases are a match to TRBD1. Trimming removed 4 bases from V and 6 bases from J; junction bases left unmatched: 11. Germline CDR1 and CDR2: SGHRS and YFSETQ. This CDR3 spans 15 amino acids. CDR3 residues: CASSTLGQRSDTQYF. DNA for the CDR3: TGCGCCAGCAGCACACTGGGACAGCGAAGTGATACGCAGTATTTT.